These 24 T cell receptor beta chains came from one sample sequenced in a study of identical twins. TCRdb passed the 5' RACE reads through MiXCR, listing each CDR3 protein once. The sample consists of hundreds of thousands of distinct CDR3 sequences, around 20% of them appearing once. This same sample was also part of a study on T cells expressing NK-cell markers.

The specimen sequenced was PBMCs. The receptors derive from a young woman in good health.

This clonotype was detected only a few times. The CDR3 loop is CASSLSSGRITAINEQFF. The CDR3, as DNA: TGTGCCAGCAGTTTGAGTAGCGGGAGAATAACCGCCATAAATGAGCAGTTCTTC. This chain joins TRBV12-3 or TRBV12-4 and TRBJ2-1; 9 nucleotides align to TRBD2. This CDR3 is 18 amino acids long. V was pared by 3 bases and J by 7 bases, with 16 bases of the junction left unmatched.

The DNA of the CDR3 is TGTGCCAGCAGTGTCCCGACAGGGTTGGAGACCCAGTACTTC. It encodes CASSVPTGLETQYF. The chain recombines TRBV2 with TRBJ2-5; 7 bases align to TRBD1. There are 14 residues in the CDR3. CDR1 is SNHLY and CDR2 is FYNNEI in the germline V gene. V was pared by 4 bases and J by 5 bases, with 7 bases of the junction left unmatched.

The sample holds a few counts of this clonotype. The chain couples TRBV5-5 to TRBJ2-7; TRBD2 aligns across 14 bases. The CDR3 has 18 residues. Per germline, CDR1 SGHKS and CDR2 YYEKEE (reference sequence). J gave up 2 bases and V 0 bases, and 7 bases lay outside the gene matches. The CDR3 sequence is CASSLGLAGGPKTYEQYF. Here the CDR3 DNA reads TGTGCCAGCAGCTTGGGACTAGCGGGAGGGCCTAAGACCTACGAGCAGTACTTC.

The chain joins TRBV12-3 or TRBV12-4 to TRBJ2-2; the D gene is possibly TRBD2 (6 bases). This CDR3 comprises 16 residues. V lost 2 bases and J lost 5, with 15 bases in between. Here the CDR3 reads CASSLWPGLGTGELFF. The CDR3 DNA follows: TGTGCCAGCAGTTTATGGCCGGGACTGGGGACCGGGGAGCTGTTTTTT.

This clonotype was seen many times. The genes are TRBV20-1 and TRBJ2-3; D is undetermined. V shed 3 bases and J shed 2 bases, with 9 bases lying between them. CDR3 size: 13 residues. Germline loops: CDR1 DFQATT, CDR2 SNEGSKA (reference sequence). CDR3: CSASLGNTDTQYF. DNA for the CDR3: TGCAGTGCTAGTTTGGGTAACACAGATACGCAGTATTTT.

This clonotype was recorded a few times. The J gene is TRBJ2-3, the V gene TRBV7-3, with D tentatively TRBD2 (5 bases). The V gene lost 1 base and the J gene lost 1 base, with 12 bases spanning the gap. Germline V gene sequence: CDR1 SGHTA, CDR2 FQGTGA. CDR3 length equals 16 residues. CDR3 coding DNA: TGTGCCAGCAGCTTAATGTCGGGGTTAGGCACAGATACGCAGTATTTT. Residues: CASSLMSGLGTDTQYF.

This sequence joins TRBV11-2 and TRBJ2-5; 7 nucleotides align to TRBD1. This CDR3 has 19 residues. CDR1 is SGHAT, CDR2 FQNNGV, per germline. The V gene end was trimmed by 3 bases and the J gene end by 2 bases; junction bases not matched to a gene: 18. The CDR3 DNA sequence: TGTGCCAGCAGCTTGACACCTTATCCCCGGGACAGATTTCAAGAGACCCAGTACTTC. This encodes CASSLTPYPRDRFQETQYF.

The rearrangement uses TRBV20-1 and TRBJ2-5; D gene ambiguous. Trimming pared 6 bases from V and 5 bases from J, leaving 10 bases between. This CDR3 has 11 residues. Germline CDR1 is DFQATT and CDR2 is SNEGSKA (reference sequence). As DNA, the CDR3 is TGCAGTGCCTCCGCCAGGGAGACCCAGTACTTC. Its protein is CSASARETQYF.

This clonotype has only a few counts. CDR3 amino acids: CASTEAGQQGEQYF. In DNA, the CDR3 is TGTGCCAGCACCGAAGCGGGACAGCAGGGCGAGCAGTACTTC. The V and J genes are TRBV6-1 and TRBJ2-7; possibly TRBD1 or TRBD2 for D (7 bases each). From germline, CDR1 is MNHNS and CDR2 SASEGT. Trimming pared 7 bases from V and 6 bases from J, leaving 19 bases between. The length of the CDR3 is 14 residues.

This clonotype turned up a few times. The chain recombines TRBV20-1 with TRBJ2-1, with 9 bases lining up with TRBD2. J gave up 7 bases and V 6 bases, and 4 bases lay outside the gene matches. The CDR3 has 12 residues. CDR1 is DFQATT, CDR2 SNEGSKA, per germline (reference sequence). The CDR3 DNA follows: TGCAGTGCCCTCACTAGCGGGAATGAGCAGTTCTTC. It codes for CSALTSGNEQFF.

In this sample, this clonotype turned up once. The rearrangement joins TRBV7-9 to TRBJ1-1; D perhaps matches TRBD1 (5 bases). Trimming removed 5 bases at V and 10 bases at J, with 20 bases between. Germline values: CDR1 SEHNR, CDR2 FQNEAQ (reference sequence). CDR3 length equals 14 residues. The CDR3 DNA sequence: TGTGCCAGCAGCCCGAGGACCCACCAGGGTGGAGCTTTCTTT. Translation: CASSPRTHQGGAFF.

This clonotype was recorded a few times. The chain carries TRBV5-1 and TRBJ2-7; no clear D gene. The CDR3 runs 16 residues. V was pared by 3 bases and J by 2 bases, with 18 bases between. The germline CDR1 and CDR2 sequences are SGHRS and YFSETQ. The CDR3 DNA sequence: TGCGCCAGCAGCTGGGGTCGAGACCCTAAAACCTACGAGCAGTACTTC. It yields the protein CASSWGRDPKTYEQYF.

This clonotype was seen more than once but under ten times. The chain combines TRBV12-3 or TRBV12-4 with TRBJ2-4; the D call may be TRBD1 or TRBD2 (5 bases each). The V gene lost 10 bases and the J gene lost 15 bases, with 28 bases spanning the gap. The CDR3 length is 14 residues. CDR3 sequence (DNA): TGTGCCATCGAAACGGGACCTGGACTTGAAAGGTGGTACTTC. This sequence encodes CAIETGPGLERWYF.

This clonotype was seen many times. The chain uses TRBV7-8 and TRBJ2-1, with TRBD2 matching 14 bases. This CDR3 region has 16 residues. Germline CDR1 and CDR2: SGHVS and FQNEAQ. V was clipped by 8 bases and J by 9 bases; unmatched bases: 12. CDR3 protein: CASGPGLAGVKVEQFF. CDR3 DNA sequence: TGTGCCAGCGGGCCGGGACTAGCGGGAGTTAAGGTTGAGCAGTTCTTC. Together with reference TRBV7-8 and TRBJ2-1, the CDR3 gives the full variable domain: GAGVSQSPRYKVAKRGQDVALRCDPISGHVSLFWYQQALGQGPEFLTYFQNEAQLDKSGLPSDRFFAERPEGSVSTLKIQRTQQEDSAVYLCASGPGLAGVKVEQFFGPGTRLTVL.

This clonotype was seen at least ten times. The V call is TRBV20-1, the J call TRBJ2-3; 8 nucleotides line up with TRBD1. The CDR3 totals 13 residues. Germline values: CDR1 DFQATT, CDR2 SNEGSKA (reference sequence). The junction had 4 bases not matched to a gene; V was cut back by 3 bases and J by 5 bases. DNA for the CDR3: TGCAGTGCTAGCCAGGGGGCGGAAGATACGCAGTATTTT. This sequence encodes CSASQGAEDTQYF.

This CDR3 reads CASSFFGRGTHVITQYF. The CDR3 nucleotides are TGTGCCAGCAGCTTTTTCGGTAGGGGAACCCACGTCATTACGCAGTATTTT. The chain joins TRBV11-2 to TRBJ2-3, with D possibly being TRBD1 (5 bases). The V gene's germline CDR1 is SGHAT and CDR2 FQNNGV. The CDR3 totals 17 residues. V lost 3 bases and J lost 8, with 24 bases in between.

This clonotype was counted only a few times. This chain connects TRBV3-1 to TRBJ2-7; the match to TRBD2 covers 9 bases. V shed 1 base, J shed 2 bases, and the junction held 3 bases outside the gene matches. Per germline, CDR1 LGHDT and CDR2 YNNKEL (reference sequence). The CDR3 is 15 residues long. The CDR3 nucleotides are TGTGCCAGCAGCCAAGCTAGCGGGGAAACCTACGAGCAGTACTTC. Its protein product is CASSQASGETYEQYF.

This clonotype has more than one count but fewer than ten. This sequence joins TRBV5-1 and TRBJ2-3, with unresolved D. This CDR3 is 14 amino acids long. The germline V and J ends were trimmed by 3 bases and 1 base, with 9 bases remaining between them. The germline CDR1 and CDR2 sequences are SGHRS and YFSETQ. CDR3 region: CASSSREGTDTQYF. The CDR3 DNA is TGCGCCAGCAGCTCCCGTGAGGGCACAGATACGCAGTATTTT.

The V gene is TRBV20-1, the J gene TRBJ2-1, with D perhaps matching TRBD2 (6 bases). The V gene's germline CDR1 is DFQATT and CDR2 SNEGSKA (reference sequence). V gave up 3 bases and J gave up 7 bases, with 19 bases separating them. CDR3 length: 15 amino acids. The CDR3 region is CSARKRVILGNEQFF. The CDR3 nucleotides are TGCAGTGCTAGGAAGCGGGTTATCCTAGGGAATGAGCAGTTCTTC.

This clonotype has a count of ten or more. J is TRBJ2-2 and V is TRBV9; maybe TRBD1 (5 bases). V dropped 5 bases and J dropped 0 bases, with 11 bases sitting between them. CDR1 and CDR2 (germline): SGDLS, YYNGEE. This CDR3 has 15 residues. CDR3 in amino acids: CASSRQSTNTGELFF. The CDR3 DNA reads TGTGCCAGCAGTCGACAGTCAACGAACACCGGGGAGCTGTTTTTT.

This rearrangement joins TRBV20-1 to TRBJ2-3, with TRBD2 as a possible D gene (6 bases). The V and J ends lost 6 bases and 0 bases respectively, with 13 bases between them. Germline V CDR1 and CDR2: DFQATT, SNEGSKA (reference sequence). The CDR3 is made up of 14 amino acids. DNA of the CDR3: TGCAGTGCAGTAGCGGTAGTAAGCACAGATACGCAGTATTTT. The encoded protein is CSAVAVVSTDTQYF.

V is TRBV5-1 and J is TRBJ2-1; D uncertain. There are 12 residues in the CDR3. Germline V CDR1 and CDR2: SGHRS, YFSETQ. V lost 4 bases and J lost 8, with 10 bases in between. The CDR3 here is CASSAQIDEQFF. In DNA, the CDR3 is TGCGCCAGCAGCGCTCAGATTGATGAGCAGTTCTTC.

The J gene is TRBJ1-6, the V gene TRBV2, with D unresolved. V lost 6 bases and J 11 bases, leaving 17 bases between the germline ends. CDR3 size: 14 residues. CDR1 and CDR2 (germline): SNHLY, FYNNEI. As DNA, the CDR3 is TGTGCCAGCAGATTAGGGCTCCCCGGGCCACCCCTCCACTTT. Translated, it gives CASRLGLPGPPLHF.

This clonotype occurred once. J is TRBJ1-6 and V is TRBV5-1; the D is unclear. Deletions cut 4 bases from V and 7 bases from J, with 27 bases between. Germline loops: CDR1 SGHRS, CDR2 YFSETQ. The CDR3 runs 19 residues. CDR3 nucleotides: TGCGCCAGCAGCCCGCAACTCCAGGACCAACCCTTGGACAATTCACCCCTCCACTTT. Translated: CASSPQLQDQPLDNSPLHF.